This is a list of T cell receptor beta chains from one sample in a study of T-cell memory formation after mild COVID-19. TCRdb itself ran the 5' RACE reads through MiXCR, one entry per CDR3 protein. This sample yields some 200,000 distinct CDR3 sequences, of which over 20% are seen a single time; under 30% belongs to the top ten. Sequenced: PBMCs or a T cell subset sorted from them (not recorded which). The receptors originated from an adult woman who had mild COVID-19 (a few samples of this study predate the infection). Cell type and time point are not known. Each CDR3 is given with its conserved first and last residue.

v_call,cdr3_length,j_call,cdr3_aa
TRBV2,11,TRBJ2-3,CASSRWDTQYF
TRBV24-1,18,TRBJ2-1,CATSDSSLLAGGPNEQFF
TRBV4-3,18,TRBJ2-1,CASSQEVYGTSGNNEQFF
TRBV30,11,TRBJ1-1,CAWSVQGQAFF
TRBV19,14,TRBJ2-7,CASSITSGSTEQYF
TRBV9,17,TRBJ1-2,CASSPGTAPNLVYGYTF
TRBV29-1,15,TRBJ2-1,CSVGTSGRPYNEQFF
TRBV9,14,TRBJ2-5,CASSVGDLLETQYF
TRBV11-1,12,TRBJ1-1,CASSLWVTEAFF
TRBV3-1,15,TRBJ1-2,CASSLGQVISYGYTF
TRBV12-3/TRBV12-4,11,TRBJ1-2,CATKGNYGYTF
TRBV20-1,15,TRBJ1-2,CSATPSPQRNYGYTF
TRBV19,13,TRBJ1-5,CASTPGWNQPQHF
TRBV6-5,14,TRBJ2-7,CASSRGTSSYEQYF
TRBV14,15,TRBJ2-3,CASSPERGGRDTQYF
TRBV5-1,14,TRBJ2-1,CDSSSGTDNNEQFF
TRBV6-2/TRBV6-3,15,TRBJ2-7,CASSYSSGTGYEQYF
TRBV11-1,15,TRBJ1-1,CASSFHGQGRTEAFF
TRBV12-3/TRBV12-4,17,TRBJ2-3,CASSQLLAGASTDTQYF
TRBV6-5,13,TRBJ1-4,CASTRATNEKLFF
TRBV2,14,TRBJ1-4,CASSERGAWEKLFF